The T cell receptor (beta chain) under discussion was sequenced for a study of blood T cell repertoires in COVID-19. At the level of the study: Acute-phase and convalescent COVID-19 samples originated in the United States, Italy and Spain.

The method was immunoSEQ multiplex PCR; TCRdb's version includes in-frame clones alone and lacks a portion of them. The top ten clones hold 7.5% to 9% of a sample with about 250,000 clones, over 75% of them seen once. V lost 6 bases, J lost 5 bases, and 5 bases stayed unmatched. The CDR3 spans 14 residues. Germline values: CDR1 MDHEN, CDR2 SYDVKM. Sequenced: peripheral blood. This receptor was obtained from a woman of 80 years or more with acute or convalescent COVID-19. The rearrangement links TRBV28 to TRBJ2-3; 10 bases fit TRBD2. CDR3 in amino acids: CASRLSGGRDTQYF. In DNA form, the CDR3 reads TGTGCCAGCAGACTTAGCGGGGGGCGAGATACGCAGTATTTT.